A selection of T cell receptor beta chains follows, all from one sample in a study of high-grade serous ovarian cancer treatment subgroups. This table comes from immunoSEQ multiplex PCR, and its TCRdb copy is limited to in-frame clones, with some not included. The table records about 6,600 clones, approximately 85% of them present only once. Sequenced sample: tumor tissue. These TCRs come from a human donor with high-grade serous ovarian cancer. The CDR3 runs from the conserved cysteine through the conserved F or W. A D gene is named only where the DNA matches it firmly. A row's size may be missing; if present it is once, few, many or a size class.

cdr3_length j_call v_call d_call clone_size cdr3_nt cdr3_aa
17 TRBJ2-3 TRBV28 TRBD2 NA TGTGCCAGCAGTCCGAGGGGACTAGCGGGAAGCACAGATACGCAGTATTTT CASSPRGLAGSTDTQYF
17 TRBJ2-4 TRBV28 NA NA TGTGCCAGCAGCTCCCAGGGGACAGGCCTGGCGGGGGACATTCAGTACTTC CASSSQGTGLAGDIQYF
12 TRBJ1-6 TRBV19 NA NA TGTGCCAGCCGCGACAGTGATTCACCCCTCCACTTT CASRDSDSPLHF
16 TRBJ2-7 TRBV4-2 TRBD1 once TGTGCCAGCAGCCAAGACCGGACAGGGGGGAAGCACGAGCAGTACTTC CASSQDRTGGKHEQYF
13 TRBJ1-2 TRBV7-9 NA NA TGTGCCAGCAGACCTACAGGGAGAGATGGCTACACCTTC CASRPTGRDGYTF
14 TRBJ1-6 TRBV5-8 NA NA TGTGCCAGCAGCTTGGGGCGGGTTAATTCACCCCTCCACTTT CASSLGRVNSPLHF
15 TRBJ2-2 TRBV11-3 NA NA TGTGCCAGCAGCTTAGAACCAGCGCGGAACGGGGAGCTGTTTTTT CASSLEPARNGELFF
14 TRBJ2-2 TRBV27 NA NA TGTGCCAGCAGTTTATCGGGTTTAAGGGGGGAGCTGTTTTTT CASSLSGLRGELFF
12 TRBJ1-6 TRBV6-1 NA NA TGTGCCAGCAGAGGGACCCAATGGCCCCTCCACTTT CASRGTQWPLHF
14 TRBJ2-7 TRBV5-6 NA NA TGTGCCAGCAGCGCGAGGAGAGCGATCTACGAGCAGTACTTC CASSARRAIYEQYF
16 TRBJ1-1 TRBV6-6 TRBD1 NA TGTGCCAGCAGTTCCACCGTGGGACAGGGGGCCGCTGAAGCTTTCTTT CASSSTVGQGAAEAFF
15 TRBJ2-1 TRBV5-1 NA few TGCGCCAGCAGCTTGTGGCAGGGGCAGCACAATGAGCAGTTCTTC CASSLWQGQHNEQFF
13 TRBJ1-5 TRBV7-8 NA few TGTGCCAGCAGCTACAGCCCCAATCAGCCCCAGCATTTT CASSYSPNQPQHF
18 TRBJ2-2 TRBV2 TRBD1 few TGTGCCAGCAGCCCACCCTGGATTAGGACAGGGGCCACCGGGGAGCTGTTTTTT CASSPPWIRTGATGELFF
17 TRBJ2-2 TRBV10-3 TRBD2 NA TGTGCCATCAGTGCTTCTAGCGGGAGGGGGCACACCGGGGAGCTGTTTTTT CAISASSGRGHTGELFF
18 TRBJ2-7 TRBV19 TRBD2 NA TGTGCCAGTAGTAGGGGACTAGCGGGAGGAGGAGACTCCTACGAGCAGTACTTC CASSRGLAGGGDSYEQYF
15 TRBJ2-3 TRBV25-1 TRBD2 NA TGTGCCAGCACCCCCCTAGCGGGAGTTTCAGATACGCAGTATTTT CASTPLAGVSDTQYF
14 TRBJ2-1 TRBV10-3 NA NA TGTGCCATCAGTGAGTCCTGGAGTAGGGATGAGCAGTTCTTC CAISESWSRDEQFF
15 TRBJ1-3 TRBV5-1 NA NA TGCGCCAGCAGCGAGCAGGAGGGCTCTGGAAACACCATATATTTT CASSEQEGSGNTIYF
15 TRBJ2-7 TRBV25-1 TRBD2 NA TGTGCCAGCAGTCTCCAGGGGCTAGCGGGAGGGATGCAGTACTTC CASSLQGLAGGMQYF
16 TRBJ2-5 TRBV4-1 TRBD1 NA TGCGCCAGCAGCCCAGGAGCGGGACAGGGGGCGAAGGAGCAGTACTTC CASSPGAGQGAKEQYF
15 TRBJ2-1 TRBV7-2 NA NA TGTGCCAGCAGCTTGGGCCCGACTGCCTACAATGAGCAGTTCTTC CASSLGPTAYNEQFF
17 TRBJ2-3 TRBV18 TRBD2 NA TGTGCCAGCTCACTAGAACTAGCGGGAGCACGCACAGATACGCAGTATTTT CASSLELAGARTDTQYF
14 TRBJ1-3 TRBV5-4 TRBD1 once TGTGCCAGCAGCGGGGGGACAGACCATGGGACCATATATTTT CASSGGTDHGTIYF
13 TRBJ2-1 TRBV5-6 NA NA TGTGCCAGCAGCTTGGCGGGGTCTGGTGAGCAGTTCTTC CASSLAGSGEQFF
16 TRBJ2-3 TRBV7-9 NA NA TGTGCCAGCAGCTGGGTTAGTCCTAGCGGCACAGATACGCAGTATTTT CASSWVSPSGTDTQYF
17 TRBJ2-3 TRBV4-3 TRBD2 NA TGCGCCAGCAGCCGCTCTTTACTAGCGGGAGTGGCAGATACGCAGTATTTT CASSRSLLAGVADTQYF
13 TRBJ2-7 TRBV28 TRBD2 NA TGTGCCAGCAGTGGACTAGTCATCTACGAGCAGTACTTC CASSGLVIYEQYF
14 TRBJ2-1 TRBV11-3 NA NA TGTGCCAGCAGCTTAGATCCAGATGGCTTTGAGCAGTTCTTC CASSLDPDGFEQFF
14 TRBJ1-2 TRBV9 TRBD1 few TGTGCCAGCAGCCTCGGACAGGGTATTGGCGGCTACACCTTC CASSLGQGIGGYTF
15 TRBJ1-1 TRBV6-5 NA NA TGTGCCAGCAGCCCTACTTCCGCACAGAACACTGAAGCTTTCTTT CASSPTSAQNTEAFF
11 TRBJ2-3 TRBV20-1 NA NA TGCAGTGCTAGGGGGCAGGATACGCAGTATTTT CSARGQDTQYF
14 TRBJ1-2 TRBV28 NA NA TGTGCCAGCAGAACGGCAGGGGATTACTATGGCTACACCTTC CASRTAGDYYGYTF
13 TRBJ2-7 TRBV7-9 TRBD2 NA TGTGCCAGCAGCTGGGGCGGGAGCCACGAGCAGTACTTC CASSWGGSHEQYF
18 TRBJ1-1 TRBV19 NA NA TGTGCCAGTACCCATAGCCCTGGAGGGGTCAGGTTGAACACTGAAGCTTTCTTT CASTHSPGGVRLNTEAFF
14 TRBJ1-1 TRBV5-4 NA NA TGTGCCAGCAGCTTGGTCCAGGGAAACTCTGAAGCTTTCTTT CASSLVQGNSEAFF
13 TRBJ1-2 TRBV7-2 NA few TGTGCCAGCAGCCCGAGGGGGGCCAGTGGCTACACCTTC CASSPRGASGYTF
15 TRBJ2-5 TRBV5-6 TRBD2 large TGTGCCAGCAGCGGACTAGCGGGGGAGGTGGAGACCCAGTACTTC CASSGLAGEVETQYF
18 TRBJ2-3 TRBV6-4 TRBD1 NA TGTGCCAGCAGTGACAGGGCTTTGCACCAGGGGGCCGGCGATACGCAGTATTTT CASSDRALHQGAGDTQYF
17 TRBJ2-3 TRBV11-2 TRBD1 NA TGTGCCAGCAGCTTAGATGGGGACAGGGATGTAGCAGATACGCAGTATTTT CASSLDGDRDVADTQYF
14 TRBJ1-2 TRBV6-1 NA NA TGTGCCAGCAGTGAAGCAGGGGGTAACTATGGCTACACCTTC CASSEAGGNYGYTF
14 TRBJ1-5 TRBV18 NA NA TGTGCCAGCTCACCGACCGATAGCAATCAGCCCCAGCATTTT CASSPTDSNQPQHF
15 TRBJ2-3 TRBV27 NA NA TGTGCCAGCAGTTTACAGGGGTGGGGCACAGATACGCAGTATTTT CASSLQGWGTDTQYF
13 TRBJ1-4 TRBV9 NA few TGTGCCAGCAGCGTAGACGGAAATGAAAAACTGTTTTTT CASSVDGNEKLFF
16 TRBJ2-3 TRBV9 TRBD1 NA TGTGCCAGCAGCCGGAATCGGGACAGGGGGCGAGATACGCAGTATTTT CASSRNRDRGRDTQYF
16 TRBJ1-6 TRBV11-3 TRBD1 NA TGTGCCAGCAGCTACTGGACAGGGGCGTCGAATTCACCCCTCCACTTT CASSYWTGASNSPLHF
17 TRBJ2-1 TRBV5-1 TRBD2 NA TGCGCCAGCAGCTTTAGCCCCTCTAGCGGGAGTTACAATGAGCAGTTCTTC CASSFSPSSGSYNEQFF
14 TRBJ2-7 TRBV11-2 TRBD2 once TGTGCCAGCAGCTTACGGGGGGGGTTCTACGAGCAGTACTTC CASSLRGGFYEQYF
15 TRBJ2-2 TRBV7-2 NA once TGTGCCAGCAGCTTAGCGGCGGGCGCCACCGGGGAGCTGTTTTTT CASSLAAGATGELFF
19 TRBJ2-2 TRBV28 TRBD1 NA TGTGCCAGCAGTTTCTCCTTTGACAGGGTGCGAACAAGCACCGGGGAGCTGTTTTTT CASSFSFDRVRTSTGELFF
14 TRBJ2-7 TRBV6-5 NA few TGTGCCAGCAGTTACTCGATAGCTCCACACGAGCAGTACTTC CASSYSIAPHEQYF
20 TRBJ1-5 TRBV19 TRBD1 NA TGTGCCAGTAGTGAAAGAATTACAGGGGCCGGGTTGTATAGCAATCAGCCCCAGCATTTT CASSERITGAGLYSNQPQHF
16 TRBJ2-3 TRBV6-5 TRBD2 few TGTGCCAGCAGTTACAGACTAGCGGGAGGGACAGATACGCAGTATTTT CASSYRLAGGTDTQYF
13 TRBJ1-2 TRBV28 TRBD1 few TGTGCCAGTTCAACAGGGGGAGGCTATGGCTACACCTTC CASSTGGGYGYTF
14 TRBJ1-4 TRBV6-1 NA NA TGTGCCAGCGGGATCCGGGACGGGGAGGAAAAACTGTTTTTT CASGIRDGEEKLFF
23 TRBJ2-7 TRBV9 NA NA TGTGCCAGCAGCGTAAAAGTCGGTTACAGGTCCCCATCCCTATCCCCCCCTTCCTACGAGCAGTACTTC CASSVKVGYRSPSLSPPSYEQYF
14 TRBJ1-6 TRBV7-9 NA NA TGTGCCAGCAGCTTAGCCGGGAAGGATTCACCCCTCCACTTT CASSLAGKDSPLHF